The rows below give T cell receptor beta chains drawn from one sample of a study of blood T cell repertoires in COVID-19. Generated by immunoSEQ multiplex PCR, the TCRdb table keeps only in-frame clones and is missing some. The top ten clones hold around 13% of a sample with about 79,000 clones, 85% to 90% of them seen once. The sample taken for sequencing was peripheral blood. These receptor sequences come from a man between 65 and 80 years old with active or convalescent COVID-19. CDR3s include the opening cysteine and the closing phenylalanine or tryptophan. D genes are given only for firm matches. Expanded clones are given a class, and other clones once, few, many or no size at all.

v_gene	abundance	d_gene	j_gene	CDR3nt	CDR3aa
TRBV28	NA	NA	TRBJ2-3	TGTGCCAGCACCATGAGATGGAGAGATACGCAGTATTTT	CASTMRWRDTQYF
TRBV15	NA	NA	TRBJ2-2	TGTGCCACCAGCGGTAGCAGGGTGTCCGGGGAGCTGTTTTTT	CATSGSRVSGELFF
TRBV5-8	NA	NA	TRBJ2-7	TGTGCCAGCAGCGGCTTGCTCGGCAGGTCCTACGAGCAGTACTTC	CASSGLLGRSYEQYF
TRBV2	few	TRBD1	TRBJ1-2	TGTGCCAGCAGCCAGGACAGGACTAACTATGGCTACACCTTC	CASSQDRTNYGYTF
TRBV29-1	NA	NA	TRBJ2-6	TGCAGCGTCCAACAGAACTCTGGGGCCAACGTCCTGACTTTC	CSVQQNSGANVLTF
TRBV6-2/TRBV6-3	NA	TRBD1	TRBJ1-5	TGTGCCAGCAGTTACTCGAGTGGGACAGGGTATAATCAGCCCCAGCATTTT	CASSYSSGTGYNQPQHF
TRBV5-5	NA	TRBD1	TRBJ2-7	TGTGCCAGCAGCCTGACAGGGGCGCCCTACGAGCAGTACTTC	CASSLTGAPYEQYF
TRBV18	NA	NA	TRBJ2-3	TGTGCCAGCTCACCGATTTCGGGGGCAGATACGCAGTATTTT	CASSPISGADTQYF
TRBV10-3	NA	NA	TRBJ2-7	TGTGCCATCAGTGAACAGGAGAGGAACGAGCAGTACTTC	CAISEQERNEQYF
TRBV5-1	NA	NA	TRBJ2-5	TGCGCCAGCAGCTTGGGAGGGGCAGGGGAGTACCAAGAGACCCAGTACTTC	CASSLGGAGEYQETQYF
TRBV4-2	NA	NA	TRBJ2-2	TGTGCCAGCAGCCAAGAGTTCAGGGTGGGGTCCACCGGGGAGCTGTTTTTT	CASSQEFRVGSTGELFF
TRBV7-9	NA	NA	TRBJ2-4	TGTGCCAGCAGCTTAAGTGTGAACTTAGCCAAAAACATTCAGTACTTC	CASSLSVNLAKNIQYF
TRBV3-1/TRBV3-2	NA	NA	TRBJ1-2	TGTGCCAGCAGCCAAGCTTCGGTGTTTGGCTACACCTTC	CASSQASVFGYTF
TRBV7-9	NA	TRBD1	TRBJ1-1	TGTGCCAGCAGCCAGGACAGGGGAGGGTTCGGGACTGAAGCTTTCTTT	CASSQDRGGFGTEAFF
TRBV2	NA	NA	TRBJ1-1	TGTGCCAGCACCTACTATTCACCCTCGAGGCCTGAAGCTTTCTTT	CASTYYSPSRPEAFF